One sample yielded the 10 T cell receptor beta chains listed below, sequenced in a study of T cell responses to AZD1222 COVID-19 vaccine. Libraries were prepared by immunoSEQ multiplex PCR; TCRdb keeps only in-frame clonotypes and omits some of them. The sample lists 150,000 to 180,000 clones; less than 90% were seen once. The source material was peripheral blood, sampled on day 0 of MenACWY control vaccination. The receptors derive from an adult in good health.

A single count supports this clone. The V and J genes are TRBV27 and TRBJ2-7; D is unclear. V lost 5 bases to trimming and J lost 0 bases, with 11 bases between them. Germline values: CDR1 MNHEY, CDR2 SMNVEV (reference sequence). This CDR3 contains 14 residues. The CDR3 protein is CASSPDSNSYEQYF. The CDR3 DNA is TGTGCCAGCAGTCCAGACTCTAACTCCTACGAGCAGTACTTC.

V usage is TRBV29-1 and J usage is TRBJ2-1, with TRBD2 matching over 10 bases. CDR3 length equals 13 residues. The germline V gene has CDR1 SQVTM and CDR2 ANQGSEA. The CDR3 reads CRTEAGGYNEQFF. CDR3 DNA sequence: TGCAGGACAGAAGCGGGAGGGTACAATGAGCAGTTCTTC.

J is TRBJ1-1 and V is TRBV6-6; no definite D call. The CDR3 has 13 amino acids. V was trimmed by 0 bases and J by 5 bases, leaving 7 bases between them. CDR1 is MNHNY and CDR2 is SVGAGI in the germline V gene (reference sequence). The CDR3 region is CASSYSRETEAFF. CDR3 nucleotides: TGTGCCAGCAGTTACTCTAGAGAGACTGAAGCTTTCTTT.

The chain couples TRBV5-1 to TRBJ1-4; D is perhaps TRBD1 (5 bases). V lost 7 bases to trimming and J lost 3 bases, with 16 bases between them. CDR3 length equals 15 residues. Per the germline V gene, CDR1 is SGHRS and CDR2 is YFSETQ. This CDR3 reads CASQPSTGANEKLFF. The CDR3 region has the DNA TGCGCCAGCCAACCCTCAACGGGGGCTAATGAAAAACTGTTTTTT.

The J gene is TRBJ2-3, the V gene TRBV5-1; TRBD2 matches 8 bases. The CDR3 length is 16 residues. V gave up 3 bases and J gave up 5 bases; unmatched junction bases: 11. Germline CDR1 SGHRS, CDR2 YFSETQ. The CDR3 DNA is TGCGCCAGCAGCTCCTTTGAGAGCGGGGGTCGAGATACGCAGTATTTT. It translates to CASSSFESGGRDTQYF.

The chain carries TRBV6-6 and TRBJ1-2; 11 bases agree with TRBD1. The CDR3 has 16 amino acids. The V gene end was trimmed by 6 bases and the J gene end by 3 bases; junction bases not matched to a gene: 9. Per germline, CDR1 MNHNY and CDR2 SVGAGI (reference sequence). This chain's CDR3 is CASRADRGRVDYGYTF. The CDR3 nucleotides read TGTGCCAGCAGGGCGGACAGGGGGCGCGTGGACTATGGCTACACCTTC.

This clone was picked up a small number of times. This chain uses TRBV3-1 (or the pseudogene TRBV3-2) with TRBJ1-2; D is unresolved. Germline V gene lookup returns CDR1 LGHDT and CDR2 YNNKEL (reference sequence). V was cut by 5 bases and J by 8 bases, with 18 bases left in between. CDR3 size: 14 residues. CDR3 amino acids: CASSYGIPPWGYTF. The CDR3 DNA follows: TGTGCCAGCAGCTACGGGATCCCTCCTTGGGGCTACACCTTC.

CDR3 DNA sequence: TGCGCCAGCAGCTTGACTAGTCTCGATGAGCAGTTCTTC. Its protein product is CASSLTSLDEQFF. The V call is TRBV5-1, the J call TRBJ2-1, with D tentatively TRBD2 (5 bases). V was trimmed by 1 base and J by 8 bases, leaving 10 bases between them. The germline V gene encodes CDR1 SGHRS and CDR2 YFSETQ. The CDR3 has 13 amino acids.

This chain links TRBV3-1 (or the pseudogene TRBV3-2) with TRBJ1-1, with unresolved D. The CDR3 has 13 residues. Germline V gene lookup returns CDR1 LGHDT and CDR2 YNNKEL (reference sequence). The germline V and J ends were trimmed by 1 base and 10 bases, with 13 bases remaining between them. Written as DNA, the CDR3 is TGTGCCAGCAGCCAAGCAAGGTCTTGGGGAGCTTTCTTT. It encodes CASSQARSWGAFF.

V is TRBV7-9 and J is TRBJ2-7; maybe TRBD1 (6 bases). The germline V and J ends were trimmed by 4 bases and 0 bases, with 7 bases remaining between them. The CDR3 length is 13 residues. Germline CDR1 SEHNR, CDR2 FQNEAQ (reference sequence). The CDR3 loop reads CASSSRGSYEQYV. In nucleotides, the CDR3 is TGTGCCAGCAGCTCCAGGGGCTCCTACGAGCAGTACGTC.